Following are 2 T cell receptor beta chains from one sample sequenced in a study of vaccination and CD4 T cells after COVID-19. These receptors have no identified antigens. Treatment described: roughly 10-day PBMC culture with coronavirus spike peptide pools or control peptides (ViraFEST assay). Oncomine TCR Beta short-read sequencing was applied to DNA from cultured CD4+ T cells. TCRdb re-analysed the PCR reads in MiXCR, keeping a single row per CDR3 protein. The sample records some 9,000 distinct CDR3 sequences, 64% being singletons. Material for sequencing was CD4+ T cells from blood, cultured in vitro. These receptors all come from a human donor who had recovered from COVID-19.

J is TRBJ1-1 and V is TRBV28, with D perhaps TRBD1 (5 bases). V was pared by 3 bases and J by 3 bases, with 14 bases between. Looked up from germline, CDR1 is MDHEN and CDR2 is SYDVKM. The CDR3 sequence is 15 residues long. As DNA, the CDR3 is TGTGCCAGCAGTTTTCCCGGGACTCCCTACACTGAAGCTTTCTTT. Its translation: CASSFPGTPYTEAFF.

Only one count was recorded for this clonotype. This sequence joins TRBV7-9 and TRBJ2-3; TRBD2 is a possible D gene (6 bases). The CDR3 totals 16 residues. Germline CDR1 is SEHNR and CDR2 is FQNEAQ (reference sequence). The V and J ends lost 3 bases and 0 bases respectively, with 13 bases between them. The CDR3 sequence is CASSFMEGPSTDTQYF. The CDR3 DNA follows: TGTGCCAGCAGCTTTATGGAGGGTCCTAGCACAGATACGCAGTATTTT.